This is a list of T cell receptor beta chains from one sample in a study of shared clonotypes between healthy human individuals. Produced via immunoSEQ multiplex PCR; TCRdb's table is partial and in-frame only. The sample records approximately 500,000 clones, 79% being singletons. The specimen sequenced was PBMCs. The receptors stem from a woman aged 40 to 50 in good health. Some clones in this sample may be carry-over from other donors' samples. CDR3s include the opening cysteine and the closing phenylalanine or tryptophan. A D gene is named only where the DNA matches it firmly. Clone size is not always given. Where it is, it says once, few, many or a class for expanded clones.

d_call j_call clone_size v_call cdr3_aa cdr3_nt
NA TRBJ2-7 NA TRBV7-9 CASSIRNEQYF TGTGCCAGCAGCATCCGAAACGAGCAGTACTTC
NA TRBJ1-4 NA TRBV30 CAWSEARGGEKLFF TGTGCCTGGAGTGAGGCCAGGGGTGGTGAAAAACTGTTTTTT
TRBD1 TRBJ2-3 NA TRBV15 CATSRGDRGSGDTQYF TGTGCCACCAGCAGGGGGGACAGGGGGTCGGGAGATACGCAGTATTTT
NA TRBJ2-4 NA TRBV7-9 CASSLSNSLAKNIQYF TGTGCCAGCAGCTTAAGTAACAGCTTAGCCAAAAACATTCAGTACTTC
NA TRBJ2-7 NA TRBV7-6 CASSFTQGGSYEQYF TGTGCCAGCAGCTTCACTCAGGGTGGATCCTACGAGCAGTACTTC
NA TRBJ1-1 medium-sized TRBV9 CASSVGAGNEAFF TGTGCCAGCAGCGTAGGGGCAGGCAATGAAGCTTTCTTT
NA TRBJ1-2 NA TRBV28 CASSLTGSQGYGYTF TGTGCCAGCAGTCTAACCGGCAGCCAGGGGTATGGCTACACCTTC
NA TRBJ2-1 NA TRBV9 CASSAGQTNEQFF TGTGCCAGCAGTGCGGGACAAACTAATGAGCAGTTCTTC
NA TRBJ1-4 NA TRBV7-9 CASSFGTVGWREKLFF TGTGCCAGCAGCTTCGGGACGGTGGGATGGAGAGAAAAACTGTTTTTT
TRBD1 TRBJ2-5 NA TRBV5-6 CASSWGQWETQYF TGTGCCAGCAGCTGGGGACAGTGGGAGACCCAGTACTTC
NA TRBJ2-1 once TRBV2 CASSDPFSYNEQFF TGTGCCAGCAGTGACCCATTCTCCTACAATGAGCAGTTCTTC
NA TRBJ2-3 NA TRBV6-1 CASSGGLALDTQYF TGTGCCAGCAGTGGGGGGCTAGCGTTAGATACGCAGTATTTT
NA TRBJ2-7 NA TRBV10-1 CASSAGREYEQYF TGCGCCAGCAGTGCCGGCAGGGAGTACGAGCAGTACTTC
TRBD1 TRBJ2-2 few TRBV5-1 CASSKRQGLDRELFF TGCGCCAGCAGCAAAAGACAGGGGTTAGACCGGGAGCTGTTTTTT
TRBD2 TRBJ2-3 NA TRBV7-3 CASSSGLAGVGTDTQYF TGTGCCAGCAGCTCAGGACTAGCGGGAGTTGGCACAGATACGCAGTATTTT
TRBD2 TRBJ2-5 NA TRBV11-2 CASSLYFIGGGPGETQYF TGTGCCAGCAGCTTATACTTTATTGGGGGAGGGCCCGGGGAGACCCAGTACTTC
NA TRBJ2-3 NA TRBV29-1 CSFSGPPTDTQYF TGCAGCTTTAGCGGACCACCCACAGATACGCAGTATTTT
NA TRBJ1-1 NA TRBV19 CASRRQSMNTEAFF TGTGCCAGTCGGCGACAGAGCATGAACACTGAAGCTTTCTTT
NA TRBJ2-4 NA TRBV7-2 CASSLVGYGGDIQYF TGTGCCAGCAGCTTAGTGGGCTACGGAGGGGACATTCAGTACTTC
NA TRBJ2-3 NA TRBV18 CASSPYADTQYF TGTGCCAGCTCACCCTACGCAGATACGCAGTATTTT
NA TRBJ2-1 few TRBV7-6 CASSLGEGTGQFF TGTGCCAGCAGCTTAGGTGAGGGAACTGGGCAGTTCTTC
NA TRBJ1-2 few TRBV6-5 CASSSGPWGYTF TGTGCCAGCAGTAGCGGACCTTGGGGCTACACCTTC
NA TRBJ2-1 NA TRBV29-1 CSVEDSGDEQFF TGCAGCGTTGAAGACTCCGGCGATGAGCAGTTCTTC
NA TRBJ2-5 few TRBV7-7 CASSVGGTRRTETQYF TGTGCTAGCAGCGTAGGAGGGACCAGGAGGACAGAGACCCAGTACTTC
TRBD2 TRBJ2-5 NA TRBV7-2 CASSLSAGGQETQYF TGTGCCAGCAGCTTATCAGCGGGAGGCCAAGAGACCCAGTACTTC
NA TRBJ2-7 NA TRBV18 CASSPLERIRRYEQYF TGTGCCAGCTCACCCCTCGAGCGGATTAGAAGGTACGAGCAGTACTTC
TRBD1 TRBJ2-5 many TRBV5-1 CASSLGGQALQETQYF TGCGCCAGCAGCTTGGGCGGACAGGCCCTCCAAGAGACCCAGTACTTC
TRBD1 TRBJ2-5 NA TRBV14 CASSHRDRGTETQYF TGTGCCAGCAGCCATCGGGACAGGGGGACGGAGACCCAGTACTTC
TRBD1 TRBJ1-5 NA TRBV15 CATSRWGQNQPQHF TGTGCCACCAGCAGGTGGGGACAGAATCAGCCCCAGCATTTT
TRBD2 TRBJ2-3 NA TRBV9 CASSVDVGGPVDTQYF TGTGCCAGCAGCGTAGATGTGGGAGGGCCGGTAGATACGCAGTATTTT
TRBD1 TRBJ2-5 NA TRBV5-1 CASSHGDRGQETQYF TGCGCCAGCAGCCATGGGGACAGGGGACAAGAGACCCAGTACTTC
TRBD2 TRBJ2-3 NA TRBV7-8 CASSFGAGGGDTQYF TGTGCCAGCAGCTTTGGGGCGGGAGGAGGAGATACGCAGTATTTT
NA TRBJ1-3 NA TRBV20-1 CSAREGNTIYF TGCAGTGCTAGAGAGGGAAACACCATATATTTT
NA TRBJ1-5 NA TRBV7-2 CASSFRDQPQHF TGTGCCAGCAGCTTCAGGGATCAGCCCCAGCATTTT
NA TRBJ1-5 once TRBV4-1 CASSQGLTNQPQHF TGCGCCAGCAGCCAAGGACTAACTAATCAGCCCCAGCATTTT
NA TRBJ2-5 once TRBV29-1 CSVEGPGGTQYF TGCAGCGTTGAGGGCCCCGGGGGGACCCAGTACTTC
TRBD2 TRBJ2-1 NA TRBV11-2 CASSLTVAGGPSEQFF TGTGCCAGCAGCTTAACCGTTGCGGGAGGGCCCAGTGAGCAGTTCTTC
NA TRBJ1-2 once TRBV2 CASRRIQGNYGYTF TGTGCCAGCAGACGAATACAGGGTAACTATGGCTACACCTTC
TRBD2 TRBJ2-7 NA TRBV7-2 CASSLGSGRSYEQYF TGTGCCAGCAGCTTAGGTAGCGGGCGATCCTACGAGCAGTACTTC
TRBD2 TRBJ2-3 once TRBV5-1 CASSLRLAGSSTDTQYF TGCGCCAGCAGCTTAAGACTAGCGGGAAGTAGCACAGATACGCAGTATTTT
TRBD1 TRBJ2-1 NA TRBV2 CASRQGENNEQFF TGTGCCAGCAGGCAGGGGGAGAACAATGAGCAGTTCTTC
NA TRBJ2-2 NA TRBV9 CASSVDRNTGELFF TGTGCCAGCAGCGTAGACCGGAACACCGGGGAGCTGTTTTTT
NA TRBJ1-3 NA TRBV10-1 CASSATAGNTIYF TGCGCCAGCAGTGCGACTGCTGGGAACACCATATATTTT
NA TRBJ1-1 few TRBV7-2 CASSSTENTEAFF TGTGCCAGCAGCTCTACAGAGAACACTGAAGCTTTCTTT
TRBD1 TRBJ1-1 NA TRBV28 CASSPDRGRDTEAFF TGTGCCAGCAGTCCGGACAGGGGTCGGGACACTGAAGCTTTCTTT
NA TRBJ2-7 NA TRBV19 CASSKAASYEQYF TGTGCCAGTAGTAAAGCTGCGTCCTACGAGCAGTACTTC
NA TRBJ2-7 many TRBV6-1 CASQGGQRIYEQYF TGTGCCAGCCAGGGGGGTCAACGGATCTACGAGCAGTACTTC
NA TRBJ1-5 few TRBV4-2 CASSHVPGGRYSNQPQHF TGTGCCAGCAGCCACGTACCAGGAGGCAGATATAGCAATCAGCCCCAGCATTTT
TRBD1 TRBJ1-2 NA TRBV6-6 CASTTGTTGGVYGYTF TGTGCCAGCACCACGGGGACTACAGGGGGCGTCTATGGCTACACCTTC
TRBD2 TRBJ2-1 NA TRBV15 CATSRGTSDEQFF TGTGCCACCAGCAGAGGGACTAGCGATGAGCAGTTCTTC
NA TRBJ2-1 NA TRBV27 CASSLAGYYNEQFF TGTGCCAGCAGTTTAGCGGGATACTACAATGAGCAGTTCTTC
TRBD2 TRBJ2-3 NA TRBV11-3 CASSSGLAGVADTQYF TGTGCCAGCAGCTCGGGACTAGCGGGAGTGGCAGATACGCAGTATTTT
TRBD2 TRBJ2-5 NA TRBV6-1 CASSEARGGSGETQYF TGTGCCAGCAGTGAAGCGCGGGGCGGGAGTGGAGAGACCCAGTACTTC